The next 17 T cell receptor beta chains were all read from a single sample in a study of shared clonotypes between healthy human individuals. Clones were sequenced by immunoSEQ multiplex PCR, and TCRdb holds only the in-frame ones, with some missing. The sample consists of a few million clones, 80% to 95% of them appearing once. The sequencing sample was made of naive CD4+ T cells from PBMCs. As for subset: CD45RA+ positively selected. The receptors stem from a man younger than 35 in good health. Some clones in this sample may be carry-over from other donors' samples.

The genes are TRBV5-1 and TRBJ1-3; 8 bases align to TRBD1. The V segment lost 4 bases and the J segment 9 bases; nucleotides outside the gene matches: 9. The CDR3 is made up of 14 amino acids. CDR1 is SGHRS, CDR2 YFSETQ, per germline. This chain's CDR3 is CASSLDRAESTIYF. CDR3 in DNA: TGCGCCAGCAGCCTGGACAGGGCCGAGAGCACCATATATTTT.

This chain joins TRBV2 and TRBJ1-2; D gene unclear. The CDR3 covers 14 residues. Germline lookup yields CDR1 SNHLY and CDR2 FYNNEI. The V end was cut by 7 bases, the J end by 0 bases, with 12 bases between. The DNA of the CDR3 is TGTGCCAGCACAGGACGCGTTACTAACTATGGCTACACCTTC. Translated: CASTGRVTNYGYTF.

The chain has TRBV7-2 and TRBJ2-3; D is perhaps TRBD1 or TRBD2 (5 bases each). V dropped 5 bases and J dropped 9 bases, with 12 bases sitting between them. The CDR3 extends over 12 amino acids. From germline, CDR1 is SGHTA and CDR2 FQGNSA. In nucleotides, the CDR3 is TGTGCCAGCAGCGGGGCTGGGGGAACGCAGTATTTT. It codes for CASSGAGGTQYF.

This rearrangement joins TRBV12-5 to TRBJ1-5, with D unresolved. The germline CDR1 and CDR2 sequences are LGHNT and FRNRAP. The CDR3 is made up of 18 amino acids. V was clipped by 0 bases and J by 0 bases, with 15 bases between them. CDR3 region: CASGLVGQESYSNQPQHF. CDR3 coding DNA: TGTGCTAGTGGTTTGGTAGGGCAGGAGAGTTATAGCAATCAGCCCCAGCATTTT.

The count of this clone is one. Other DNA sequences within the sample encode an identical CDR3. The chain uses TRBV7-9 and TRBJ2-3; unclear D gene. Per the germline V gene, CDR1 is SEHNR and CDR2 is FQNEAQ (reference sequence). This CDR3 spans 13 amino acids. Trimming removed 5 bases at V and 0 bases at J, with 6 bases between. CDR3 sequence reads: CASSPTSTDTQYF. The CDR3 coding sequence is TGTGCCAGCAGCCCGACTAGCACAGATACGCAGTATTTT.

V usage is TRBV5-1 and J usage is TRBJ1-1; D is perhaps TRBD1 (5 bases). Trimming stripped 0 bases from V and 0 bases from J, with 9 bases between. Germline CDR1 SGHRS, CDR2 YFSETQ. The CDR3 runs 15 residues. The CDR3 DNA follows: TGCGCCAGCAGCTTGGTGGCAGGGTTGAACACTGAAGCTTTCTTT. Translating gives CASSLVAGLNTEAFF.

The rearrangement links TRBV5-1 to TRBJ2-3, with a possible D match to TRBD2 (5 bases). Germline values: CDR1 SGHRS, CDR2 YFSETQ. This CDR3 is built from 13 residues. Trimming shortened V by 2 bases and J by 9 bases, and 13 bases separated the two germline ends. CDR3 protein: CASSFREGITQYF. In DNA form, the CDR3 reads TGCGCCAGCAGCTTCCGGGAAGGCATCACGCAGTATTTT. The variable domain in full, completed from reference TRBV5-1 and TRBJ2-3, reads KAGVTQTPRYLIKTRGQQVTLSCSPISGHRSVSWYQQTPGQGLQFLFEYFSETQRNKGNFPGRFSGRQFSNSRSEMNVSTLELGDSALYLCASSFREGITQYFGPGTRLTVL.

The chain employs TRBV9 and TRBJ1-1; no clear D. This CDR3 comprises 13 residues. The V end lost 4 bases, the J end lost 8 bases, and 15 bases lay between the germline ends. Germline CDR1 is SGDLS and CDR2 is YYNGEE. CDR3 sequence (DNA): TGTGCCAGCAGCCCACCGACCCCGATAGAAGCTTTCTTT. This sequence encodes CASSPPTPIEAFF. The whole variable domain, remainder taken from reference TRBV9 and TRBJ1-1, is DSGVTQTPKHLITATGQRVTLRCSPRSGDLSVYWYQQSLDQGLQFLIQYYNGEERAKGNILERFSAQQFPDLHSELNLSSLELGDSALYFCASSPPTPIEAFFGQGTRLTVV.

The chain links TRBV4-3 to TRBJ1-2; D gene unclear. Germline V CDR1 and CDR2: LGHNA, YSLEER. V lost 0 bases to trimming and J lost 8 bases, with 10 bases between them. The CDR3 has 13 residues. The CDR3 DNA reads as TGCGCCAGCAGCCAAGAGATAGGAGGCGGCTACACCTTC. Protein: CASSQEIGGGYTF.

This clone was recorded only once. The CDR3 region is CASSVGAPRGANVLTF. The CDR3 DNA reads TGTGCCAGCAGCGTAGGTGCCCCTCGTGGGGCCAACGTCCTGACTTTC. The rearrangement joins TRBV9 to TRBJ2-6; D ambiguous. The CDR3 is made up of 16 amino acids. From germline, CDR1 is SGDLS and CDR2 YYNGEE. Trimming pared 0 bases from V and 3 bases from J, leaving 10 bases between.

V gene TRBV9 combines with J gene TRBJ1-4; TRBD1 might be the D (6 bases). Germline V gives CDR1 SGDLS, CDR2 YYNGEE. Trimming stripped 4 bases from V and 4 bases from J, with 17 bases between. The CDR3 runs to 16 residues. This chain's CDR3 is CASSLGHQPFNEKLFF. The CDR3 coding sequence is TGTGCCAGCAGCCTGGGACACCAACCCTTTAATGAAAAACTGTTTTTT.

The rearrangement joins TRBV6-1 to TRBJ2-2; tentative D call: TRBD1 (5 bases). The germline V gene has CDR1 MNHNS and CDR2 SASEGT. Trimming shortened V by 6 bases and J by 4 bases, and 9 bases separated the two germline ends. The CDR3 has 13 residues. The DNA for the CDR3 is TGTGCCAGCAGCAAGACAGTCACCGGGGAGCTGTTTTTT. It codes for CASSKTVTGELFF.

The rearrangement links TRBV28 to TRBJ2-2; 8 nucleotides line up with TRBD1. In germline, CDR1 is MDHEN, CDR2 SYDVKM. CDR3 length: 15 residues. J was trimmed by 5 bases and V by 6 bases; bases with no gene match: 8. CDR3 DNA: TGTGCCAGCAGGGGGCCGGGACAGGTAACCGGGGAGCTGTTTTTT. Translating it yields CASRGPGQVTGELFF.

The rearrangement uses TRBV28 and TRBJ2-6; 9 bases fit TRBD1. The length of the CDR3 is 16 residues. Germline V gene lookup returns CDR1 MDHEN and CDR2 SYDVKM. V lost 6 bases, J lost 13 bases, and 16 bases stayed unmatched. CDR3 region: CASRYLAPGQGEVLTF. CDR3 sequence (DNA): TGTGCCAGCAGATACTTAGCGCCGGGACAGGGAGAGGTCCTGACTTTC. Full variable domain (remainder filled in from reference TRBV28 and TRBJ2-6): DVKVTQSSRYLVKRTGEKVFLECVQDMDHENMFWYRQDPGLGLRLIYFSYDVKMKEKGDIPEGYSVSREKKERFSLILESASTNQTSMYLCASRYLAPGQGEVLTFGAGSRLTVL.

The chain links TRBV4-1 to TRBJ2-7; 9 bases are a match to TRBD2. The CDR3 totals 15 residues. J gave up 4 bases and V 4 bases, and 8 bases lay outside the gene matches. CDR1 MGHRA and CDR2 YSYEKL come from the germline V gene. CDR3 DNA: TGCGCCAGCAGCCCTCGGGCTAGCGGGAATTACGAGCAGTACTTC. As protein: CASSPRASGNYEQYF.

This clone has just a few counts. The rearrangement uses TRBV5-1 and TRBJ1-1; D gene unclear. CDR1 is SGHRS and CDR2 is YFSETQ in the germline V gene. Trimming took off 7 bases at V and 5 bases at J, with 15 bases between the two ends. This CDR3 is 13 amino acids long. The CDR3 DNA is TGCGCCAGCGGTGATTACAGTGAGACTGAAGCTTTCTTT. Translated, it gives CASGDYSETEAFF.

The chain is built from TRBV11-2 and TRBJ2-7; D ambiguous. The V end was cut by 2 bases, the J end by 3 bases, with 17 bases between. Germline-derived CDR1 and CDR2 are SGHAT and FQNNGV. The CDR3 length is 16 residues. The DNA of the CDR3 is TGTGCCAGCAGCTTACTTACCGGGTGGCAGATCTACGAGCAGTACTTC. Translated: CASSLLTGWQIYEQYF.